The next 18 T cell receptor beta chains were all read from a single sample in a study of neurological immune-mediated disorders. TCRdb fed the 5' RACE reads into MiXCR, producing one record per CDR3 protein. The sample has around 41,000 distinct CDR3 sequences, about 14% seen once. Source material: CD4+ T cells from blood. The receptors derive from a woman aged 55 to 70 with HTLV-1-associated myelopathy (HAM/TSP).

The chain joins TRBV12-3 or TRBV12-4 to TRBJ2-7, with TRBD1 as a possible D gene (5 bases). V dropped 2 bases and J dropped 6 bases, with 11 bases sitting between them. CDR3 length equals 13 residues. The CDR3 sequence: CASSLWQGGEQYF. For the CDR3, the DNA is TGTGCCAGCAGTTTATGGCAGGGCGGCGAGCAGTACTTC.

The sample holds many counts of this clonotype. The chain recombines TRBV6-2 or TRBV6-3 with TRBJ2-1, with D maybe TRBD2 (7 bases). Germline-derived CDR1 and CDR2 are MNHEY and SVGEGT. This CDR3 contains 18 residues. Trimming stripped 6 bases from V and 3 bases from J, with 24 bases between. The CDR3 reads CASRYVGGQGSYYNEQFF. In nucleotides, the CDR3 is TGTGCCAGCAGATACGTGGGGGGGCAAGGGAGCTACTACAATGAGCAGTTCTTC.

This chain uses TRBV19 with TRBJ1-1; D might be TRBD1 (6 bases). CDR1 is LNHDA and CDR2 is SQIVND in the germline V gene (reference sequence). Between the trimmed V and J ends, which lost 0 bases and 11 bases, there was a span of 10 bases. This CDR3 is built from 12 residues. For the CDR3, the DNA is TGTGCCAGTAGTATAGAGGACAGCTCCGCTTTCTTT. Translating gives CASSIEDSSAFF.

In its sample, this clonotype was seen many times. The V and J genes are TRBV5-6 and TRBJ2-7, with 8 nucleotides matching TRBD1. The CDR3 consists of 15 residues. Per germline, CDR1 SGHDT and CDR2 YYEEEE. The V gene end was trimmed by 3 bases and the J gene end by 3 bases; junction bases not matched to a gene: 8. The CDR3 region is CASSSDRVIFYEQYF. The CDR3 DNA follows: TGTGCCAGCAGCTCGGACAGGGTAATTTTCTACGAGCAGTACTTC.

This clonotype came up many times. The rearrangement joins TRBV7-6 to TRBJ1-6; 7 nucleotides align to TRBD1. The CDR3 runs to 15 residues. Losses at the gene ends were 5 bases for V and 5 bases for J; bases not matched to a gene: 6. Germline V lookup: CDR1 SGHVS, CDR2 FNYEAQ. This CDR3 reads CASSARDRDNSPLHF. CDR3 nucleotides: TGTGCCAGCAGCGCCCGAGACAGGGATAATTCACCCCTCCACTTT.

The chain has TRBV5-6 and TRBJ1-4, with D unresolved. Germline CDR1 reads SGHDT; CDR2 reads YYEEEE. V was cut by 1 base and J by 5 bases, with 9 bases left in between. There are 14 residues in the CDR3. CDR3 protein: CASSLLEENEKLFF. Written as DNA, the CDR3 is TGTGCCAGCAGCTTGTTGGAGGAGAATGAAAAACTGTTTTTT.

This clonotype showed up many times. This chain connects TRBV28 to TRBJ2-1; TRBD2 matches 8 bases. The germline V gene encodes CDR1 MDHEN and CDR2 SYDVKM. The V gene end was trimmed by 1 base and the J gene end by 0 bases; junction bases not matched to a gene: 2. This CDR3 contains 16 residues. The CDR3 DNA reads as TGTGCCAGCAGTTTATCCGCGGGGGGCTCCTACAATGAGCAGTTCTTC. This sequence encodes CASSLSAGGSYNEQFF.

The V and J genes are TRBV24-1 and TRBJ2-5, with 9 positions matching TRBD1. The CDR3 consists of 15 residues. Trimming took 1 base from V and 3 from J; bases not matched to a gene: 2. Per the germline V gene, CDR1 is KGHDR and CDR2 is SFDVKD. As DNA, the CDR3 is TGTGCCACCAGTGATTTCCGGACAGGGGAAGAGACCCAGTACTTC. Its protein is CATSDFRTGEETQYF.

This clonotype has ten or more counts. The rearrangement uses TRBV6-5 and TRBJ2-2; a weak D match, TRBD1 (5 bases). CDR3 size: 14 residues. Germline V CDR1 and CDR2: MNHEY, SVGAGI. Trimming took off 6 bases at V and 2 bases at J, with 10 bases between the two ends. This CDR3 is CASRRTINTGELFF. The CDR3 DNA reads TGTGCCAGCAGACGGACAATAAACACCGGGGAGCTGTTTTTT.

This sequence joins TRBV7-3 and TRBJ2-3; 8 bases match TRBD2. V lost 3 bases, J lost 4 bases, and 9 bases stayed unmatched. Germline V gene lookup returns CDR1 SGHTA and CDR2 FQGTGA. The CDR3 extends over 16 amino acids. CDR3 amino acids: CASSFSGGAPPDTQYF. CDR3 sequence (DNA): TGTGCCAGCAGCTTTTCCGGGGGGGCCCCCCCAGATACGCAGTATTTT.

CDR3 in DNA: TGCAGTGCTTTTCCCGGGACAGGCTCCTACGAGCAGTACTTC. This encodes CSAFPGTGSYEQYF. V and J are TRBV20-1 and TRBJ2-7, with 8 bases aligning to TRBD1. The germline gives CDR1 DFQATT, CDR2 SNEGSKA (reference sequence). The CDR3 has 14 amino acids. After removal of 5 bases from V and 0 bases from J, the junction contained 6 bases not matched to a gene.

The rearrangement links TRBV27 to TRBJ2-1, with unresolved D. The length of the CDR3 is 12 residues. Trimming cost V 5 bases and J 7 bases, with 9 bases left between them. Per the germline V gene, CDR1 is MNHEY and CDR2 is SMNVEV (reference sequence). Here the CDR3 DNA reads TGTGCCAGCAGTGGGTACAGTAATGAGCAGTTCTTC. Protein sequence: CASSGYSNEQFF.

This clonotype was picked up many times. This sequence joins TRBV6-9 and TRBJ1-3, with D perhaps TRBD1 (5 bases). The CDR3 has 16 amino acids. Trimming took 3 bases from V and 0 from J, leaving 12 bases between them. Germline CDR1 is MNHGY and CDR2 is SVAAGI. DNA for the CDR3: TGTGCCAGCAGTTACGGGGCCGAGGGCTCTGGAAACACCATATATTTT. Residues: CASSYGAEGSGNTIYF.

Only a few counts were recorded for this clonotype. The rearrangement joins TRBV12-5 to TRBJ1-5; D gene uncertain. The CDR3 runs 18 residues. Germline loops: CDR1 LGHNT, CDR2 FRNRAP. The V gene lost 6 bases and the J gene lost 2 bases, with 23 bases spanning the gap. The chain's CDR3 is CASGPTTTIIEGNQPQHF. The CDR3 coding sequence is TGTGCTAGTGGCCCCACTACCACCATTATAGAAGGCAATCAGCCCCAGCATTTT.

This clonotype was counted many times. The CDR3 sequence: CSARDHRGDSPLHF. The CDR3 nucleotides read TGCAGTGCTAGAGATCACAGGGGTGACTCACCCCTCCACTTT. The chain carries TRBV20-1 and TRBJ1-6; 7 bases agree with TRBD1. CDR1 DFQATT and CDR2 SNEGSKA come from the germline V gene (reference sequence). V gave up 0 bases and J gave up 10 bases; unmatched junction bases: 6. The CDR3 has 14 residues.

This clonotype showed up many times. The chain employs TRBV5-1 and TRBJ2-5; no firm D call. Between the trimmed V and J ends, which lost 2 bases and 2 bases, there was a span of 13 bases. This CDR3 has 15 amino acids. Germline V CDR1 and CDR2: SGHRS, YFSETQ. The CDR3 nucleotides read TGCGCCAGCAGCTTACTTATAGGAAGACAAGAGACCCAGTACTTC. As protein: CASSLLIGRQETQYF.

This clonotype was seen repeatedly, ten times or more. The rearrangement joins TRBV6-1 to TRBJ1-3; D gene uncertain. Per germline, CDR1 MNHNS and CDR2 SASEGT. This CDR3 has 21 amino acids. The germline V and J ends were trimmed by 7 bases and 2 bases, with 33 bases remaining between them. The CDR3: CASNVTPVGAKGTNTGNTIYF. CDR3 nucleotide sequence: TGTGCCAGCAATGTGACCCCGGTGGGAGCGAAGGGAACCAATACTGGAAACACCATATATTTT.

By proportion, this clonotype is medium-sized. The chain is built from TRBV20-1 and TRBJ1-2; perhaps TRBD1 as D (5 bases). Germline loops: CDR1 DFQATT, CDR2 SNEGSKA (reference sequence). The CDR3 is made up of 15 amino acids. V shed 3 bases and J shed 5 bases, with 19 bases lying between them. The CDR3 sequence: CSASPGTGREYGYTF. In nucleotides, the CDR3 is TGCAGTGCTAGCCCGGGGACCGGGAGGGAGTATGGCTACACCTTC.